These T cell receptor beta chains were read from a single sample in a study of blood T cells in healthy people across ages. TCRdb reanalysed the 5' RACE reads using MiXCR and keeps one entry per CDR3 protein. The sample yields 1.4 million to 1.5 million distinct CDR3 sequences, about 40% seen once. Input material: blood. All receptors derive from a woman aged 18-35 years in good health. Both conserved end residues are part of each CDR3. D genes are given only for firm matches. Size is stated for part of the rows, as once, few or many counts, or as a class when the clone is expanded.

v_gene: TRBV20-1
d_gene: TRBD2
j_gene: TRBJ2-3
abundance: few
CDR3aa: CSAPGLVNPTDTQYF
CDR3nt: TGCAGTGCTCCGGGACTAGTAAACCCCACAGATACGCAGTATTTT

v_gene: TRBV5-5
d_gene: NA
j_gene: TRBJ2-7
abundance: many
CDR3aa: CASEGRTSPSYEQYF
CDR3nt: TGTGCCAGCGAGGGTCGCACATCGCCCAGCTACGAGCAGTACTTC

v_gene: TRBV12-3/TRBV12-4
d_gene: TRBD1
j_gene: TRBJ1-6
abundance: few
CDR3aa: CASSLVGDRARWSNSPLHF
CDR3nt: TGTGCCAGCAGTTTAGTAGGGGACAGGGCCCGGTGGAGTAATTCACCCCTCCACTTT

v_gene: TRBV28
d_gene: NA
j_gene: TRBJ1-4
abundance: NA
CDR3aa: CASSLGQGVTTNEKLFF
CDR3nt: TGTGCCAGCAGTTTGGGGCAGGGAGTAACAACTAATGAAAAACTGTTTTTT

v_gene: TRBV4-2
d_gene: TRBD2
j_gene: TRBJ2-3
abundance: NA
CDR3aa: CASSQFGSGGTTDTQYF
CDR3nt: TGTGCCAGCAGCCAATTTGGCAGCGGGGGAACCACAGATACGCAGTATTTT

v_gene: TRBV10-1
d_gene: NA
j_gene: TRBJ2-3
abundance: NA
CDR3aa: CASSRLSGADTQYF
CDR3nt: TGCGCCAGCAGCCGCCTTTCTGGGGCAGATACGCAGTATTTT

v_gene: TRBV4-2
d_gene: NA
j_gene: TRBJ2-6
abundance: NA
CDR3aa: CAGSQDGSGANVLTF
CDR3nt: TGTGCCGGCAGCCAAGATGGATCTGGGGCCAACGTCCTGACTTTC

v_gene: TRBV29-1
d_gene: NA
j_gene: TRBJ1-1
abundance: NA
CDR3aa: CSLSGRGEPNTEAFF
CDR3nt: TGCAGCCTCTCGGGGAGGGGCGAACCGAACACTGAAGCTTTCTTT

v_gene: TRBV6-4
d_gene: NA
j_gene: TRBJ2-7
abundance: NA
CDR3aa: CASSVNSRWVSGLPYEQYF
CDR3nt: TGTGCCAGCAGTGTCAACTCGAGATGGGTCAGCGGGCTACCCTACGAGCAGTACTTC

v_gene: TRBV20-1
d_gene: NA
j_gene: TRBJ2-1
abundance: few
CDR3aa: CSARLLAGPGNEQFF
CDR3nt: TGCAGTGCTAGGCTACTTGCGGGGCCCGGAAATGAGCAGTTCTTC

v_gene: TRBV10-3
d_gene: TRBD1
j_gene: TRBJ2-6
abundance: few
CDR3aa: CAISESIQGAGANVLTF
CDR3nt: TGTGCCATCAGTGAGTCGATACAGGGGGCCGGGGCCAACGTCCTGACTTTC

v_gene: TRBV20-1
d_gene: TRBD1
j_gene: TRBJ2-1
abundance: NA
CDR3aa: CSARDQGGVQFF
CDR3nt: TGCAGTGCTAGAGACCAAGGGGGCGTTCAGTTCTTC

v_gene: TRBV12-3/TRBV12-4
d_gene: NA
j_gene: TRBJ2-1
abundance: NA
CDR3aa: CASSLRGRDEQFF
CDR3nt: TGTGCCAGCAGCTTGCGGGGGCGGGATGAGCAGTTCTTC

v_gene: TRBV24-1
d_gene: NA
j_gene: TRBJ2-7
abundance: NA
CDR3aa: CATSGTRDPYNEQYF
CDR3nt: TGTGCCACCAGTGGAACCCGGGACCCTTACAATGAGCAGTACTTC

v_gene: TRBV7-9
d_gene: NA
j_gene: TRBJ2-3
abundance: NA
CDR3aa: CASSHYAISTDTQYF
CDR3nt: TGTGCCAGCAGCCATTACGCCATAAGTACAGATACGCAGTATTTT

v_gene: TRBV20-1
d_gene: NA
j_gene: TRBJ1-1
abundance: few
CDR3aa: CSARAGPEAFF
CDR3nt: TGCAGTGCTAGGGCTGGGCCTGAAGCTTTCTTT

v_gene: TRBV20-1
d_gene: NA
j_gene: TRBJ2-3
abundance: NA
CDR3aa: CSAPAEGATDTQYF
CDR3nt: TGCAGTGCTCCAGCGGAGGGGGCCACAGATACGCAGTATTTT

v_gene: TRBV20-1
d_gene: TRBD2
j_gene: TRBJ2-1
abundance: NA
CDR3aa: CSAKFPRRGSGGFAYNEQFF
CDR3nt: TGCAGTGCTAAGTTTCCGAGGCGAGGTAGCGGGGGGTTTGCCTACAATGAGCAGTTCTTC

v_gene: TRBV6-2/TRBV6-3
d_gene: NA
j_gene: TRBJ2-4
abundance: few
CDR3aa: CASSAHRSEQYF
CDR3nt: TGTGCCAGCAGTGCCCACAGAAGTGAGCAGTACTTC

v_gene: TRBV10-3
d_gene: NA
j_gene: TRBJ2-1
abundance: NA
CDR3aa: CAISTLDKQFF
CDR3nt: TGTGCCATCAGCACACTAGATAAGCAGTTCTTC

v_gene: TRBV6-5
d_gene: TRBD2
j_gene: TRBJ2-7
abundance: NA
CDR3aa: CASSLAGSPREQYF
CDR3nt: TGTGCCAGCAGCTTAGCGGGGTCCCCAAGGGAGCAGTACTTC

v_gene: TRBV21-1
d_gene: NA
j_gene: TRBJ2-5
abundance: NA
CDR3aa: CASSRSGTSEKETQYF
CDR3nt: TGTGCCAGCAGCAGGTCCGGGACTAGCGAGAAAGAGACCCAGTACTTC

v_gene: TRBV7-2
d_gene: TRBD2
j_gene: TRBJ2-7
abundance: few
CDR3aa: CASSLPSGAHEQYF
CDR3nt: TGTGCCAGCAGCTTACCTAGCGGGGCTCACGAGCAGTACTTC

v_gene: TRBV28
d_gene: NA
j_gene: TRBJ1-3
abundance: NA
CDR3aa: CASRPGTFSGNTIYF
CDR3nt: TGTGCCAGCAGGCCCGGGACTTTTTCCGGAAACACCATATATTTT

v_gene: TRBV11-2
d_gene: TRBD2
j_gene: TRBJ2-3
abundance: NA
CDR3aa: CASSPWGGRTTDTQYF
CDR3nt: TGTGCCAGCAGCCCTTGGGGCGGGAGAACCACAGATACGCAGTATTTT

v_gene: TRBV9
d_gene: TRBD1
j_gene: TRBJ2-7
abundance: NA
CDR3aa: CASSGPGQGSDEQYF
CDR3nt: TGTGCCAGCAGCGGTCCGGGACAGGGTTCGGACGAGCAGTACTTC

v_gene: TRBV28
d_gene: NA
j_gene: TRBJ2-7
abundance: few
CDR3aa: CASTLSVHGTSPYEQYF
CDR3nt: TGTGCCAGCACGTTATCCGTCCACGGGACATCACCCTACGAGCAGTACTTC

v_gene: TRBV28
d_gene: TRBD2
j_gene: TRBJ2-1
abundance: NA
CDR3aa: CASRGLHNEQFF
CDR3nt: TGTGCCAGCAGGGGACTACACAATGAGCAGTTCTTC

v_gene: TRBV13
d_gene: TRBD2
j_gene: TRBJ2-3
abundance: NA
CDR3aa: CASSFSSGTSGDHDTQYF
CDR3nt: TGTGCCAGCAGCTTTTCATCCGGGACTAGCGGGGATCATGATACGCAGTATTTT

v_gene: TRBV5-5
d_gene: NA
j_gene: TRBJ1-2
abundance: NA
CDR3aa: CASTLDGNYGYTF
CDR3nt: TGTGCCAGCACCTTGGACGGTAACTATGGCTACACCTTC

v_gene: TRBV12-5
d_gene: NA
j_gene: TRBJ2-1
abundance: few
CDR3aa: CASGLVLPGTRYNEQFF
CDR3nt: TGTGCTAGTGGTTTGGTTTTGCCCGGGACCCGGTACAATGAGCAGTTCTTC

v_gene: TRBV14
d_gene: NA
j_gene: TRBJ1-2
abundance: NA
CDR3aa: CASSQDIQGGYTF
CDR3nt: TGTGCCAGCAGCCAAGATATTCAGGGTGGCTACACCTTC

v_gene: TRBV6-1
d_gene: NA
j_gene: TRBJ2-1
abundance: NA
CDR3aa: CASRQLAGSSHEQFF
CDR3nt: TGTGCCAGCAGGCAACTAGCTGGATCTTCCCATGAGCAGTTCTTC

v_gene: TRBV29-1
d_gene: TRBD1
j_gene: TRBJ2-3
abundance: NA
CDR3aa: CSVAGQSYTDTQYF
CDR3nt: TGCAGCGTTGCGGGACAGAGTTACACAGATACGCAGTATTTT

v_gene: TRBV27
d_gene: NA
j_gene: TRBJ1-6
abundance: NA
CDR3aa: CASSYSREGNSPLHF
CDR3nt: TGTGCCAGCAGTTATAGCAGGGAAGGGAATTCACCCCTCCACTTT